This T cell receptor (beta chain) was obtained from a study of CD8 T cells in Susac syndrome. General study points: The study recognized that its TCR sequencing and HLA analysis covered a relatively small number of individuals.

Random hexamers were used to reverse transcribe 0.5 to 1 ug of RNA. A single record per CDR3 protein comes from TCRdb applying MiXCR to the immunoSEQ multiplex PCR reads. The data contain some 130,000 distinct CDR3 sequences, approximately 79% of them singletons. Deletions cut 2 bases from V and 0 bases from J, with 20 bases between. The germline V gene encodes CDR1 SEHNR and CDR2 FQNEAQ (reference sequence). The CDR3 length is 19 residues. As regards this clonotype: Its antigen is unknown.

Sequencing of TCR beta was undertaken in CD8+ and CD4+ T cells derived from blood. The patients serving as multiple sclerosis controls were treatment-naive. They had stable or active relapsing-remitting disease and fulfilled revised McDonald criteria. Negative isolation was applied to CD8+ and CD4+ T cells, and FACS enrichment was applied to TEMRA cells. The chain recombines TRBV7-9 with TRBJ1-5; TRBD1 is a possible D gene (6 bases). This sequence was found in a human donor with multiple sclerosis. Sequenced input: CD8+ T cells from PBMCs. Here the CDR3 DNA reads TGTGCCAGCAGCTTATTTCTGGGAGGGGGACTTTATAGCAATCAGCCCCAGCATTTT. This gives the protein CASSLFLGGGLYSNQPQHF.